This record looks at one T cell receptor (beta chain) sequence and its context. Germline CDR1 is LGHNA and CDR2 is YSLEER. V lost 0 bases to trimming and J lost 1 base; unmatched junction nucleotides: 11. The CDR3 is made up of 18 amino acids. In the PCR, 60 Vbeta and 13 Jbeta primers were used. TCRdb's table, derived via immunoSEQ multiplex PCR, lists solely in-frame clones and lacks some. The repertoire table contains around 70,000 clones. This entry comes from a study of cytomegalovirus exposure and HLA in healthy donors. Study details: T cells numbering around 180 million yielded fewer than 140 million unique TCR beta sequences in an earlier analysis.

The sample comprised PBMCs. This receptor was identified in a female donor in good health and CMV-seropositive. This chain joins TRBV4-3 and TRBJ1-2; 7 bases fit TRBD1. The CDR3 nucleotides are TGCGCCAGCAGCCAAGAACTCGAGACAGGGTCCATTAACTATGGCTACACCTTC. It is translated as CASSQELETGSINYGYTF.